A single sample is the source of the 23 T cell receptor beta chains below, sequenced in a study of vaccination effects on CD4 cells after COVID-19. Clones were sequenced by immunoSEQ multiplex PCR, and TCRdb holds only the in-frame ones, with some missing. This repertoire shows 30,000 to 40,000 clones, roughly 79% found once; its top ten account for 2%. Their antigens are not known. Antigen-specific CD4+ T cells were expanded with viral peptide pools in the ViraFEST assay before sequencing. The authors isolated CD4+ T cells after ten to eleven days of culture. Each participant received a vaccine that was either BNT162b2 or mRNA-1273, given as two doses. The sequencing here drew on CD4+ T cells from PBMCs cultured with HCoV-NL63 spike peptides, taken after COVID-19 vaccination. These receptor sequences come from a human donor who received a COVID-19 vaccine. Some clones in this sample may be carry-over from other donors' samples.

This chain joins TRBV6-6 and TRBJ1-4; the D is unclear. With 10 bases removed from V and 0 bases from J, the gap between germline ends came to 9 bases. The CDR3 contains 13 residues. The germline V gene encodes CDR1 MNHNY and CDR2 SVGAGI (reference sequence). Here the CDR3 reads CATQPTTNEKLFF. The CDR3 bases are TGTGCCACACAGCCTACAACTAATGAAAAACTGTTTTTT.

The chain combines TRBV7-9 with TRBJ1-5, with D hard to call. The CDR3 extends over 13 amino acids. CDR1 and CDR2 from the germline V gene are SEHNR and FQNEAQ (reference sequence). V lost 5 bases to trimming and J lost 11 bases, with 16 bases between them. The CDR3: CASSGLVGWTQHF. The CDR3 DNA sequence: TGTGCCAGCAGCGGACTTGTTGGATGGACCCAGCATTTT.

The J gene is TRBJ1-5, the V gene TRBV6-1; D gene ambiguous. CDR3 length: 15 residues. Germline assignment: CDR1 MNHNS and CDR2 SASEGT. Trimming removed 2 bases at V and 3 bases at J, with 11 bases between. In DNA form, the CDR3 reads TGTGCCAGCAGTGAAATCTGGGAACCCAATCAGCCCCAGCATTTT. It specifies CASSEIWEPNQPQHF.

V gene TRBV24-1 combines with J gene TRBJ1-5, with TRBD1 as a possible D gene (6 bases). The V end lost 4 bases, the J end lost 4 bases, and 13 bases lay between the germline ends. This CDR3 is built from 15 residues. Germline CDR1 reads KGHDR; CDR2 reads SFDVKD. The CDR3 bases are TGTGCCACCAGTGACAGGACAGCGGATAATCAGCCCCAGCATTTT. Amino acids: CATSDRTADNQPQHF.

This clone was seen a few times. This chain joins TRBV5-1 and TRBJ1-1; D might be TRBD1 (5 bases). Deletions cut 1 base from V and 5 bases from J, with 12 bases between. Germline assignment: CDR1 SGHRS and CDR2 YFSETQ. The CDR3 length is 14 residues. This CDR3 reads CASSLFQGGTEAFF. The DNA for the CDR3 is TGCGCCAGCAGCTTGTTTCAGGGAGGGACTGAAGCTTTCTTT.

The CDR3, as DNA: TGTGCCAGCAGCCACGACAGTTACAATGAGCAGTTCTTC. Amino acids: CASSHDSYNEQFF. V is TRBV6-5 and J is TRBJ2-1, with a tentative D call TRBD1 (5 bases). With 6 bases removed from V and 4 bases from J, the gap between germline ends came to 10 bases. The germline V gene encodes CDR1 MNHEY and CDR2 SVGAGI. This CDR3 has 13 residues.

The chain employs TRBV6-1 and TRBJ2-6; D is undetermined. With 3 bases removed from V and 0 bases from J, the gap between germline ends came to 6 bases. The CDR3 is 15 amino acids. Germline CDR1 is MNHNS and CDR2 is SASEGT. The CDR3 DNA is TGTGCCAGCAGTGACCGTCGCTCTGGGGCCAACGTCCTGACTTTC. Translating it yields CASSDRRSGANVLTF.

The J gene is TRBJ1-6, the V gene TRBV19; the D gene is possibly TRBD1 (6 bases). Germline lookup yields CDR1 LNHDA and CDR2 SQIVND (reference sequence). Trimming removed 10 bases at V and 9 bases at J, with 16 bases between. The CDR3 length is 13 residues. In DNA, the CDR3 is TGTGCCACTCGGGAGGGGGAGGGTTCACCCCTCCACTTT. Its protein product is CATREGEGSPLHF.

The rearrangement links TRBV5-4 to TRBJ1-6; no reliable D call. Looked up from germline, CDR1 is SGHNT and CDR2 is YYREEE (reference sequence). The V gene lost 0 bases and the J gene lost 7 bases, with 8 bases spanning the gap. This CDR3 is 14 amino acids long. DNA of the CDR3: TGTGCCAGCAGCTTGGAGGGTACCAATTCACCCCTCCACTTT. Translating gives CASSLEGTNSPLHF.

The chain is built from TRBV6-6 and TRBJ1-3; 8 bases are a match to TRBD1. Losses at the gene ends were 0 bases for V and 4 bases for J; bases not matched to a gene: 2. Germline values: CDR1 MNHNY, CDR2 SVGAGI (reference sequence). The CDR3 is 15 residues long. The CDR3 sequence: CASSYSTGVGNTIYF. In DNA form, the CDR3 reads TGTGCCAGCAGTTACTCGACAGGGGTCGGAAACACCATATATTTT.

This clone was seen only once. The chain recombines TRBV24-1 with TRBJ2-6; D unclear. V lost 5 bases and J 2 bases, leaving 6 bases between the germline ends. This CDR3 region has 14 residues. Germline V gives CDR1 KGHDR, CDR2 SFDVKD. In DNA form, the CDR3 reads TGTGCCACCAGTGCGGCGACTGGGGCCAACGTCCTGACTTTC. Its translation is CATSAATGANVLTF.

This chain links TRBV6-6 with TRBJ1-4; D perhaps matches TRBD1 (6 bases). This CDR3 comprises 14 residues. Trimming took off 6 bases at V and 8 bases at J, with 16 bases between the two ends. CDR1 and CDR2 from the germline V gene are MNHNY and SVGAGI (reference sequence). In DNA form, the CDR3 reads TGTGCCAGCAGCTGGGACACTTGGAGGGAAAAACTGTTTTTT. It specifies CASSWDTWREKLFF.

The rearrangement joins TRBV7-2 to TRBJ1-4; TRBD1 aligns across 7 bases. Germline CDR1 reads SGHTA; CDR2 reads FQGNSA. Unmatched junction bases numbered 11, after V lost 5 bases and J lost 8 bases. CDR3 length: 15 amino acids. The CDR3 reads CASSRGTVNGEKLFF. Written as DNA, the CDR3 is TGTGCCAGCAGCCGTGGGACAGTCAACGGGGAAAAACTGTTTTTT.

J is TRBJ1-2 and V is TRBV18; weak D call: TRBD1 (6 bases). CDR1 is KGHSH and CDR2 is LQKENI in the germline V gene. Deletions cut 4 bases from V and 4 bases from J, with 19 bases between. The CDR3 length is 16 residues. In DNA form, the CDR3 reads TGTGCCAGCTCACACCAAACAGGGAAAGTCGGCTATGGCTACACCTTC. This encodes CASSHQTGKVGYGYTF.

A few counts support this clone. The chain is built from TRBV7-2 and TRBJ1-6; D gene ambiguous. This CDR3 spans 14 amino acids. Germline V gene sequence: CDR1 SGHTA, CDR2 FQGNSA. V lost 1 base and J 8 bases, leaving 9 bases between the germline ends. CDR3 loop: CASSLDVGYSPLHF. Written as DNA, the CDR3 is TGTGCCAGCAGCTTAGATGTGGGGTATTCACCCCTCCACTTT.

The CDR3 nucleotides are TGTGCCAGCAGCCCGGGACAGCGGAACACCGGGGAGCTGTTTTTT. It yields the protein CASSPGQRNTGELFF. This chain connects TRBV7-3 to TRBJ2-2; 7 bases match TRBD1. The CDR3 is 15 amino acids. The junction had 4 bases not matched to a gene; V was cut back by 5 bases and J by 1 base. Germline V gene sequence: CDR1 SGHTA, CDR2 FQGTGA.

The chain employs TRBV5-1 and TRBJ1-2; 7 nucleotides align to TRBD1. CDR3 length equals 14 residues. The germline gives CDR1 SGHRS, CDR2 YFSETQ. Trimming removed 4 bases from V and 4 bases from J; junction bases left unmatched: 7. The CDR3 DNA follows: TGCGCCAGCAGCGACACACAGGGGACCTATGGCTACACCTTC. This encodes CASSDTQGTYGYTF.

CDR3 DNA sequence: TGTGCCAGCAGTCACAGGGGACAGGGGGACGGAGTGACCTACGAGCAGTACGTC. Protein: CASSHRGQGDGVTYEQYV. J is TRBJ2-7 and V is TRBV6-6; 11 bases map to TRBD1. Germline V CDR1 and CDR2: MNHNY, SVGAGI (reference sequence). This CDR3 is built from 18 residues. The J segment lost 2 bases and the V segment lost 5 bases, leaving 14 bases of the junction unmatched.

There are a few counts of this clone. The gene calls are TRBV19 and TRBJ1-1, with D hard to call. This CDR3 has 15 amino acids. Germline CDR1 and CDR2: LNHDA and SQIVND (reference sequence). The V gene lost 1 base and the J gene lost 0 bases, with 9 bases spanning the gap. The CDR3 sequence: CASSIGKGMNTEAFF. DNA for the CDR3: TGTGCCAGTAGTATAGGAAAAGGAATGAACACTGAAGCTTTCTTT.

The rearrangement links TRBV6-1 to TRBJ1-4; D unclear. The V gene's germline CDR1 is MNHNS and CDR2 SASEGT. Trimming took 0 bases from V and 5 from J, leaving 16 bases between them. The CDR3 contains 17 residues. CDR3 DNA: TGTGCCAGCAGTGAAGCGATCTGGGCAGGCGGGAATGAAAAACTGTTTTTT. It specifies CASSEAIWAGGNEKLFF.

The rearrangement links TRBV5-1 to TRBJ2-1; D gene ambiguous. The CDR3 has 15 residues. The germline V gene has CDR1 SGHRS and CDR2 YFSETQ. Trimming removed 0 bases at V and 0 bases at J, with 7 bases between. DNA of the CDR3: TGCGCCAGCAGCTTGGCCGACTTCTCCTACAATGAGCAGTTCTTC. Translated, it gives CASSLADFSYNEQFF.

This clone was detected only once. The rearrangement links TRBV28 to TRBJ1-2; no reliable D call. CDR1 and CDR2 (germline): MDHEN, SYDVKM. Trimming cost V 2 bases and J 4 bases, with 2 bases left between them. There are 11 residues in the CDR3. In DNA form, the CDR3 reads TGTGCCAGCAGTTTAAGCTATGGCTACACCTTC. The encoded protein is CASSLSYGYTF.

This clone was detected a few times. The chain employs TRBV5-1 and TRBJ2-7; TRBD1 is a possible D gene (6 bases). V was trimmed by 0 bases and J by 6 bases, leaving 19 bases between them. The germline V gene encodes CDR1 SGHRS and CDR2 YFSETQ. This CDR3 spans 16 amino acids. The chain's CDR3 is CASSLAFGQGKGEQYV. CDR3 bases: TGCGCCAGCAGCTTGGCCTTTGGCCAGGGGAAAGGCGAGCAGTACGTC.